The next 25 T cell receptor beta chains were all read from a single sample in a study of cytomegalovirus exposure and HLA in healthy donors. In the PCR, 60 Vbeta and 13 Jbeta primers were used. Method: immunoSEQ multiplex PCR; TCRdb's copy keeps in-frame clones and lacks some. This table has about 130,000 clones, approximately 80% appearing once. Source material: PBMCs. The receptors come from a girl aged 2 to 10 in good health and CMV-seronegative.

This chain uses TRBV18 with TRBJ2-1; D unclear. Trimming pared 2 bases from V and 0 bases from J, leaving 8 bases between. This CDR3 spans 15 amino acids. Germline assignment: CDR1 KGHSH and CDR2 LQKENI. Here the CDR3 DNA reads TGTGCCAGCTCACCATCCCTGAGCTCCTACAATGAGCAGTTCTTC. The encoded protein is CASSPSLSSYNEQFF.

This clone is a singleton in its sample. The chain recombines TRBV12-5 with TRBJ2-2; TRBD1 aligns across 9 bases. V trimming: 6 bases; J trimming: 5 bases; junction bases outside the gene matches: 13. This CDR3 has 17 amino acids. The germline V gene has CDR1 LGHNT and CDR2 FRNRAP. The CDR3 loop is CASGRTGAGFGTGELFF. The CDR3, as DNA: TGTGCTAGTGGGCGGACAGGGGCGGGATTCGGGACCGGGGAGCTGTTTTTT.

The chain couples TRBV5-1 to TRBJ2-3, with D possibly being TRBD1 (6 bases). CDR3 length: 13 amino acids. Germline CDR1 SGHRS, CDR2 YFSETQ. V lost 5 bases, J lost 1 base, and 8 bases lay in between. The CDR3 sequence is CASSYRGTDTQYF. As DNA, the CDR3 is TGCGCCAGCAGTTACAGGGGCACAGATACGCAGTATTTT. Using reference TRBV5-1 and TRBJ2-3 for the parts outside the CDR3, the full variable domain is KAGVTQTPRYLIKTRGQQVTLSCSPISGHRSVSWYQQTPGQGLQFLFEYFSETQRNKGNFPGRFSGRQFSNSRSEMNVSTLELGDSALYLCASSYRGTDTQYFGPGTRLTVL.

The chain uses TRBV13 and TRBJ1-1; 8 bases line up with TRBD1. V dropped 3 bases and J dropped 6; count of bases not matched to a gene: 3. Germline CDR1 and CDR2: PRHDT and FYEKMQ (reference sequence). The CDR3 covers 13 residues. The CDR3 nucleotides are TGTGCCAGCAGCTTTAGGGGACAGGCTGAAGCTTTCTTT. Residues: CASSFRGQAEAFF.

The rearrangement links TRBV4-3 to TRBJ1-2; D may be TRBD1 (5 bases). The CDR3 spans 17 residues. Germline V gene sequence: CDR1 LGHNA, CDR2 YSLEER. Trimming cost V 0 bases and J 4 bases, with 18 bases left between them. Here the CDR3 DNA reads TGCGCCAGCAGCCAAGAAAGTCTAGACAGAATACCCTATGGCTACACCTTC. The encoded protein is CASSQESLDRIPYGYTF.

This clone was counted a single time. The rearrangement links TRBV30 to TRBJ1-2; D unclear. The CDR3 length is 13 residues. Germline CDR1 and CDR2: GTSNPN and SVGIG (reference sequence). The germline V and J ends were trimmed by 1 base and 3 bases, with 9 bases remaining between them. The CDR3 region has the DNA TGTGCCTGGAGTGGCGAACGGTACTATGGCTACACCTTC. Amino acid sequence: CAWSGERYYGYTF.

The J gene is TRBJ1-2, the V gene TRBV20-1; no firm D call. CDR1 DFQATT and CDR2 SNEGSKA come from the germline V gene (reference sequence). The CDR3 has 11 amino acids. V was trimmed by 0 bases and J by 8 bases, leaving 7 bases between them. In DNA, the CDR3 is TGCAGTGCTAGAGACAGGCGCGGCTACACCTTC. Translating gives CSARDRRGYTF.

The V call is TRBV6-5, the J call TRBJ2-3, with no clear D. V was trimmed by 5 bases and J by 5 bases, leaving 14 bases between them. CDR1 and CDR2 from the germline V gene are MNHEY and SVGAGI. The CDR3 is 14 residues long. CDR3 amino acids: CASSPTIPGDTQYF. In nucleotides, the CDR3 is TGTGCCAGCAGTCCCACGATTCCGGGAGATACGCAGTATTTT.

This chain uses TRBV4-1 with TRBJ2-1; TRBD2 might be the D (6 bases). With 2 bases removed from V and 0 bases from J, the gap between germline ends came to 17 bases. Germline V lookup: CDR1 MGHRA, CDR2 YSYEKL. The CDR3 loop spans 18 amino acids. CDR3 bases: TGCGCCAGCAGCCAATCCCCGGGACTCGCTTACTCCTACAATGAGCAGTTCTTC. Translating gives CASSQSPGLAYSYNEQFF.

This clone was observed a single time. The chain is built from TRBV27 and TRBJ1-2; a weak D match, TRBD1 (6 bases). Germline assignment: CDR1 MNHEY and CDR2 SMNVEV (reference sequence). CDR3 length: 15 amino acids. V gave up 5 bases and J gave up 0 bases, with 13 bases separating them. The CDR3 sequence is CASSPGQPSNYGYTF. The CDR3, as DNA: TGTGCCAGCAGTCCCGGACAGCCTTCTAACTATGGCTACACCTTC.

This clone occurred a few times. J is TRBJ1-2 and V is TRBV4-1, with a tentative D call TRBD1 (5 bases). Trimming cost V 4 bases and J 8 bases, with 20 bases left between them. CDR1 and CDR2 (germline): MGHRA, YSYEKL. The CDR3 spans 15 residues. This CDR3 reads CASSPVTGGAWGYTF. DNA for the CDR3: TGCGCCAGCAGCCCCGTCACAGGAGGGGCGTGGGGCTACACCTTC.

The chain links TRBV28 to TRBJ1-2; TRBD1 agrees at 7 bases. Looked up from germline, CDR1 is MDHEN and CDR2 is SYDVKM. This CDR3 contains 16 residues. V shed 4 bases and J 3 bases; nucleotides not matched to a gene: 11. CDR3 residues: CASSSLGTAGDYGYTF. CDR3 in DNA: TGTGCCAGCAGTTCACTCGGGACAGCGGGGGACTATGGCTACACCTTC.

This chain connects TRBV6-6 to TRBJ2-1; 7 bases agree with TRBD1. Germline V gives CDR1 MNHNY, CDR2 SVGAGI (reference sequence). This CDR3 is built from 12 residues. Trimming removed 6 bases from V and 4 bases from J; junction bases left unmatched: 0. In DNA form, the CDR3 reads TGTGCCAGCAGGGACAGGTACAATGAGCAGTTCTTC. It encodes CASRDRYNEQFF.

The rearrangement uses TRBV19 and TRBJ2-3; D is perhaps TRBD2 (7 bases). CDR1 and CDR2 (germline): LNHDA, SQIVND (reference sequence). This CDR3 has 15 residues. V was cut by 5 bases and J by 8 bases, with 20 bases left in between. The CDR3 region is CASSLQGRVGSTQYF. The CDR3, as DNA: TGTGCCAGTAGTCTTCAGGGGAGGGTGGGTAGTACGCAGTATTTT.

The gene calls are TRBV21-1 and TRBJ2-3; the table's TRBD2 call for D was not verified on the DNA. TRBV21-1 is designated a pseudogene. The CDR3 is 17 residues long. CDR3 nucleotide sequence: TGTGCCAGCAGCAATGGCGGTAGTTCGTCGCCGACAGATACGCAGTATTTT. It is translated as CASSNGGSSSPTDTQYF.

The chain carries TRBV5-8 and TRBJ1-1; D unresolved. V lost 1 base to trimming and J lost 1 base, with 5 bases between them. From germline, CDR1 is SGHTS and CDR2 YDEGEE. This CDR3 comprises 13 residues. CDR3 nucleotides: TGTGCCAGCAGCTTGAGACAGAACACTGAAGCTTTCTTT. This gives the protein CASSLRQNTEAFF. Full variable domain (outside the CDR3, taken from reference TRBV5-8 and TRBJ1-1): EAGVTQSPTHLIKTRGQQATLRCSPISGHTSVYWYQQALGLGLQFLLWYDEGEERNRGNFPPRFSGRQFPNYSSELNVNALELEDSALYLCASSLRQNTEAFFGQGTRLTVV.

CDR3 residues: CASSLVPAGGYNEQFF. The CDR3 DNA sequence: TGTGCCAGCAGCTTAGTGCCAGCGGGCGGGTACAATGAGCAGTTCTTC. The rearrangement joins TRBV11-2 to TRBJ2-1; D possibly corresponds to TRBD2 (6 bases). CDR1 is SGHAT, CDR2 FQNNGV, per germline. Trimming cost V 1 base and J 4 bases, with 14 bases left between them. The CDR3 loop spans 16 amino acids.

This clone was observed a few times. The chain has TRBV28 and TRBJ1-2; D remains ambiguous. CDR3 length: 14 amino acids. The germline V gene encodes CDR1 MDHEN and CDR2 SYDVKM. V was pared by 3 bases and J by 3 bases, with 11 bases between. This CDR3 reads CASSFVIGYYGYTF. CDR3 in DNA: TGTGCCAGCAGTTTCGTGATCGGGTACTATGGCTACACCTTC.

A single count supports this clone. V is TRBV4-3 and J is TRBJ2-1; 8 bases align to TRBD2. Trimming removed 0 bases from V and 2 bases from J; junction bases left unmatched: 6. This CDR3 contains 17 residues. Germline values: CDR1 LGHNA, CDR2 YSLEER. CDR3 residues: CASSQDGLAIPYNEQFF. The CDR3 nucleotides are TGCGCCAGCAGCCAAGATGGACTAGCCATCCCCTACAATGAGCAGTTCTTC.

The rearrangement joins TRBV18 to TRBJ1-2; D is ambiguous. Germline assignment: CDR1 KGHSH and CDR2 LQKENI. The CDR3 spans 12 residues. V was cut by 6 bases and J by 8 bases, with 13 bases left in between. The CDR3 region is CASSPSPEGYTF. CDR3 DNA: TGTGCCAGCTCGCCATCCCCTGAGGGCTACACCTTC.

CDR3 DNA sequence: TGTGCCAGCAGCTTAAGCCCCTTCAAGGGGATGAACACTGAAGCTTTCTTT. Translation gives CASSLSPFKGMNTEAFF. The V gene is TRBV7-6, the J gene TRBJ1-1, with a possible D match to TRBD1 (5 bases). Germline values: CDR1 SGHVS, CDR2 FNYEAQ. This CDR3 has 17 amino acids. The V end lost 2 bases, the J end lost 0 bases, and 16 bases lay between the germline ends. Combining the CDR3 with reference TRBV7-6 and TRBJ1-1 gives the whole variable domain GAGVSQSPRYKVTKRGQDVALRCDPISGHVSLYWYRQALGQGPEFLTYFNYEAQQDKSGLPNDRFSAERPEGSISTLTIQRTEQRDSAMYRCASSLSPFKGMNTEAFFGQGTRLTVV.

The chain combines TRBV19 with TRBJ1-2; weak D call: TRBD1 (5 bases). The CDR3 totals 15 residues. Trimming left V 6 bases short and J 6 bases short, with 20 bases between. CDR1 is LNHDA and CDR2 is SQIVND in the germline V gene (reference sequence). CDR3: CASSNPETVRDGYTF. The CDR3, as DNA: TGTGCCAGTAGCAACCCAGAGACAGTAAGGGATGGCTACACCTTC.

The rearrangement uses TRBV27 and TRBJ2-6; D uncertain. Trimming left V 4 bases short and J 0 bases short, with 7 bases between. The CDR3 loop spans 15 amino acids. CDR1 MNHEY and CDR2 SMNVEV come from the germline V gene (reference sequence). Here the CDR3 reads CASSYLSSGANVLTF. The DNA of the CDR3 is TGTGCCAGCAGTTACCTGAGCTCTGGGGCCAACGTCCTGACTTTC.

In this sample, this clone turned up a few times. The CDR3 reads CASSLAGSGSSYEQYF. The DNA of the CDR3 is TGTGCCAGCAGCTTAGCTGGTAGCGGGAGCTCCTACGAGCAGTACTTC. V is TRBV7-8 and J is TRBJ2-7, with TRBD2 matching 9 bases. Per germline, CDR1 SGHVS and CDR2 FQNEAQ. The junction had 3 bases not matched to a gene; V was cut back by 0 bases and J by 0 bases. CDR3 length equals 16 residues.

V gene TRBV7-7 combines with J gene TRBJ2-2, with 13 bases aligning to TRBD2. This CDR3 region has 17 residues. Germline loops: CDR1 SSHAT, CDR2 FNYEAQ (reference sequence). The ends lost 0 bases at V and 7 bases at J; junction bases unmatched: 5. CDR3 region: CASSLAGLAGAGGELFF. As DNA, the CDR3 is TGTGCCAGCAGCTTAGCTGGACTAGCGGGAGCCGGCGGGGAGCTGTTTTTT.